Only a few counts were recorded for the clone carrying this TCR beta chain. The antigen is undetermined. Separation by sorting yielded CD4+ and CD8+ T cells from PBMCs. This sample is part of a study of CD8+ T cells in alopecia areata. Study details: Treated patients were given oral tofacitinib, which was dosed at 5 to 10 mg twice daily.

The CDR3 covers 15 residues. V dropped 1 base and J dropped 9; count of bases not matched to a gene: 6. Germline CDR1 SGHTA, CDR2 FQGNSA. Findings and limits, study-wide: Lesional scalp, especially alopecia totalis/universalis, showed higher clonality than normal scalp.

RNA extraction and reverse transcription yielded cDNA as sequencing template. Profiled with immunoSEQ multiplex PCR; TCRdb holds only in-frame clones, not every one. The repertoire holds about 130,000 clones, with around three fifths as singletons. The V call is TRBV7-2, the J call TRBJ2-1; 10 bases are shared with TRBD2. This receptor was taken from a human donor with alopecia areata. The material was CD4+ T cells sorted from blood, obtained at week 0. The CDR3 DNA sequence: TGTGCCAGCAGCTTAGGTGAACTAGCGGGGCTTGAGCAGTTCTTC. It encodes CASSLGELAGLEQFF.